The rows below give T cell receptor beta chains drawn from one sample of a study of blood T cell repertoires in COVID-19. Using immunoSEQ multiplex PCR, the repertoire was profiled, and TCRdb retains in-frame clones only, with some absent. The sample holds 150,000 to 200,000 clones, 70% to 90% seen once. Specimen: peripheral blood. The receptors stem from a man aged 60-69 years with active or convalescent COVID-19. The CDR3 runs from the conserved cysteine through the conserved F or W. A D gene is named only where the DNA matches it firmly.

D: TRBD2
V: TRBV6-5
J: TRBJ2-7
length: 15
CDR3: CASRTTSGGAYEQYF
DNA: TGTGCCAGCAGAACGACTAGCGGGGGGGCATACGAGCAGTACTTC

D: .
V: TRBV7-3
J: TRBJ2-5
length: 13
CDR3: CASSSTLLETQYF
DNA: TGTGCCAGCAGCTCCACCCTATTAGAGACCCAGTACTTC

D: TRBD1
V: TRBV6-6
J: TRBJ1-5
length: 18
CDR3: CASSLRDRGPYSNQPQHF
DNA: TGTGCCAGCAGTCTCCGGGACAGGGGTCCTTATAGCAATCAGCCCCAGCATTTT

D: TRBD2
V: TRBV6-5
J: TRBJ2-1
length: 15
CDR3: CASAIAGGSFNEQFF
DNA: TGTGCCAGCGCGATAGCGGGGGGTTCCTTCAATGAGCAGTTCTTC

D: TRBD2
V: TRBV7-2
J: TRBJ2-1
length: 14
CDR3: CASSLRGGKNEQFF
DNA: TGTGCCAGCAGCTTACGGGGGGGCAAGAATGAGCAGTTCTTC

D: TRBD2
V: TRBV24-1
J: TRBJ2-3
length: 15
CDR3: CATASSGADTDTQYF
DNA: TGTGCCACCGCTTCTAGCGGAGCTGACACAGATACGCAGTATTTT

D: .
V: TRBV20-1
J: TRBJ1-3
length: 16
CDR3: CSASNWRVKSGNTIYF
DNA: TGCAGTGCTAGTAATTGGCGGGTAAAATCAGGAAACACCATATATTTT

D: TRBD1
V: TRBV4-1
J: TRBJ2-2
length: 15
CDR3: CASSPWTGNTGELFF
DNA: TGCGCCAGCAGCCCATGGACAGGGAACACCGGGGAGCTGTTTTTT

D: .
V: TRBV3-1/TRBV3-2
J: TRBJ1-6
length: 15
CDR3: CASSQVRGGNSPLHF
DNA: TGTGCCAGCAGCCAAGTAAGGGGAGGGAATTCACCCCTCCACTTT

D: .
V: TRBV27
J: TRBJ2-7
length: 12
CDR3: CASKGSVYEQYF
DNA: TGTGCCAGCAAAGGGAGTGTCTACGAGCAGTACTTC

D: .
V: TRBV28
J: TRBJ2-1
length: 13
CDR3: CASSPPTYNEQFF
DNA: TGTGCCAGCAGCCCCCCTACCTACAATGAGCAGTTCTTC